The following is a TCR beta chain sequence with its context. Its antigen is unknown. Libraries were prepared by immunoSEQ multiplex PCR; TCRdb keeps only in-frame clonotypes and omits some of them. The sample lists about 66,000 clones, about nine tenths occurring once. Trimming shortened V by 1 base and J by 5 bases, and 15 bases separated the two germline ends. This CDR3 spans 15 amino acids. CDR1 is SGHTA, CDR2 FQGNSA, per germline. The sample is drawn from a study of OX40 agonist ivuxolimab in advanced cancers. Study overall: In this cohort, patients received ivuxolimab, an agonistic anti-OX40 (CD134) antibody. Every patient in dose escalation had hepatocellular carcinoma, melanoma, renal cell or head and neck cancer. Partial responses were achieved by three patients, of whom one had hepatocellular carcinoma and two had cutaneous melanoma. The study, taken as a whole, reports: The mean number of expanded clones was higher in CD8+ T cells than in CD4+.

The receptor comes from an adult with an advanced solid tumor such as melanoma, head and neck, liver or kidney cancer. The input for sequencing was CD4+ or CD8+ T cells sorted from blood, taken in a trial of the OX40 agonist ivuxolimab. This sequence joins TRBV7-2 and TRBJ2-7; weak D call: TRBD1 (6 bases). The CDR3 is CASSLDASTGNEQYF. In DNA, the CDR3 is TGTGCCAGCAGCTTAGACGCTAGCACAGGGAACGAGCAGTACTTC.